This T cell receptor beta chain was retrieved from a study of T-cell reconstitution after alpha-beta-depleted transplantation in children. Using unique molecular identifiers, the investigators prepared the TCRbeta library. TCRdb itself ran the PCR reads through MiXCR, one entry per CDR3 protein. The table lists about 540,000 distinct CDR3 sequences, 15% to 20% of them singletons, with less than 4% in the top ten. Per germline, CDR1 DFQATT and CDR2 SNEGSKA (reference sequence). The CDR3 runs to 15 residues. The V gene lost 1 base and the J gene lost 4 bases, with 15 bases spanning the gap. The receptor was isolated from a human donor who donated a stem cell graft to a child with acute lymphoblastic leukemia. V and J are TRBV20-1 and TRBJ2-3; possibly TRBD1 for D (6 bases). Here the sequenced sample was PBMCs from the stem cell graft donor, taken from the stem cell graft. CDR3 residues: CSARAGARNPDTQYF. The CDR3 DNA follows: TGCAGTGCTAGAGCAGGGGCTAGAAACCCAGATACGCAGTATTTT.